This paragraph covers one T cell receptor (beta chain) sequence. Its antigen is not known. CDR1 and CDR2 from the germline V gene are LGHNA and YNFKEQ. Trimming shortened V by 5 bases and J by 4 bases, and 6 bases separated the two germline ends. The CDR3 has 11 residues. For more than 5 days at 37°C, the mixed lymphocyte reaction cells were kept in coculture. Assay: immunoSEQ multiplex PCR; the TCRdb copy retains only in-frame clones and omits some. The sample lists 12,000 or so clones, more than 45% occurring once. This entry is derived from a study of siplizumab effects on memory and regulatory T cells. In the study overall: Paired mixed lymphocyte reactions were set up, with siplizumab at around 1 ug/mL or without drug. Study results and limitations: Naive T cells looked more diverse than memory cells, and they looked like major contributors to the alloresponse. Naive or memory phenotype was unassignable for roughly 80-95% of proliferating CD4+ or CD8+ clones.

Sequencing input: CFSE-low (dividing) CD8+ T cells sorted from an allogeneic mixed lymphocyte reaction. The clonotype was recovered from a human donor in good health; the cells came from an allogeneic mixed lymphocyte reaction. Some clones in this sample may be carry-over from other donors' samples. The chain combines TRBV4-2 with TRBJ2-7; maybe TRBD1 (6 bases). The CDR3 coding sequence is TGTGCCAGCAGCGACAGGTACGAGCAGTACTTC. This gives the protein CASSDRYEQYF.